Below are 12 T cell receptor beta chains sequenced from a single sample in a study of T cell responses to AZD1222 COVID-19 vaccine. Repertoires were generated with immunoSEQ multiplex PCR, while TCRdb's copy carries only in-frame clones and drops some. The sample has 30,000 to 40,000 clones; around 87% are singletons. Here the sequenced sample was peripheral blood, taken 28 days after the second AZD1222 dose. All receptors derive from an adult who received the AZD1222 COVID-19 vaccine.

The V and J genes are TRBV4-2 and TRBJ2-1, with 9 nucleotides matching TRBD2. Germline CDR1 and CDR2: LGHNA and YNFKEQ. V lost 5 bases and J lost 5; bases outside the gene matches: 10. This CDR3 is built from 16 residues. The CDR3 sequence: CASSSGGVAGDNEQFF. CDR3 nucleotides: TGTGCCAGCAGCTCAGGGGGGGTAGCGGGGGACAATGAGCAGTTCTTC.

This chain links TRBV7-2 with TRBJ1-3; a weak D match, TRBD1 (5 bases). Trimming left V 6 bases short and J 0 bases short, with 9 bases between. The CDR3 contains 14 residues. The germline CDR1 and CDR2 sequences are SGHTA and FQGNSA. The CDR3 here is CASSSGVSGNTIYF. CDR3 sequence (DNA): TGTGCCAGCAGTTCGGGGGTCTCTGGAAACACCATATATTTT.

The chain uses TRBV19 and TRBJ2-3; D is unclear. Deletions cut 8 bases from V and 6 bases from J, with 9 bases between. Per germline, CDR1 LNHDA and CDR2 SQIVND (reference sequence). The CDR3 consists of 11 residues. The CDR3 DNA follows: TGTGCCAGTCAACAGTGGGATACGCAGTATTTT. Its translation: CASQQWDTQYF.

V and J are TRBV6-2 or TRBV6-3 and TRBJ2-7; tentative D call: TRBD2 (6 bases). The CDR3 has 13 amino acids. In germline, CDR1 is MNHEY, CDR2 SVGEGT. Trimming took 2 bases from V and 5 from J, leaving 10 bases between them. Written as DNA, the CDR3 is TGTGCCAGCAGTTACGGCGGAGGGAACGAGCAGTACTTC. Translated, it gives CASSYGGGNEQYF.

This clone appeared a few times. The chain joins TRBV2 to TRBJ2-4, with D tentatively TRBD1 (6 bases). Trimming cost V 0 bases and J 1 base, with 10 bases left between them. The CDR3 consists of 16 residues. The germline CDR1 and CDR2 sequences are SNHLY and FYNNEI. The CDR3 sequence is CASSEAWGLAKNIQYF. In DNA form, the CDR3 reads TGTGCCAGCAGTGAAGCTTGGGGGCTGGCCAAAAACATTCAGTACTTC. Together with reference TRBV2 and TRBJ2-4, the CDR3 gives the full variable domain: EPEVTQTPSHQVTQMGQEVILRCVPISNHLYFYWYRQILGQKVEFLVSFYNNEISEKSEIFDDQFSVERPDGSNFTLKIRSTKLEDSAMYFCASSEAWGLAKNIQYFGAGTRLSVL.

The rearrangement uses TRBV28 and TRBJ1-3; D not resolved. V lost 3 bases to trimming and J lost 5 bases, with 5 bases between them. CDR3 length equals 12 residues. Germline CDR1 reads MDHEN; CDR2 reads SYDVKM. The CDR3 DNA reads as TGTGCCAGCAGTTTTCAAAGAAACACCATATATTTT. Translated, it gives CASSFQRNTIYF. The variable domain in full, completed from reference TRBV28 and TRBJ1-3, reads DVKVTQSSRYLVKRTGEKVFLECVQDMDHENMFWYRQDPGLGLRLIYFSYDVKMKEKGDIPEGYSVSREKKERFSLILESASTNQTSMYLCASSFQRNTIYFGEGSWLTVV.

This rearrangement joins TRBV7-2 to TRBJ1-2, with a tentative D call TRBD1 (5 bases). The CDR3 length is 14 residues. V lost 5 bases and J lost 3, with 13 bases in between. Germline V gives CDR1 SGHTA, CDR2 FQGNSA. The CDR3 sequence is CASSHVGVDYGYTF. The DNA of the CDR3 is TGTGCCAGCAGCCATGTGGGGGTCGACTATGGCTACACCTTC.

V and J are TRBV18 and TRBJ2-5, with D unclear. V was shortened by 3 bases and J by 5 bases, with 10 bases between the two germline ends. The CDR3 has 13 residues. Germline V gene lookup returns CDR1 KGHSH and CDR2 LQKENI. CDR3 amino acids: CASSPINGETQYF. Here the CDR3 DNA reads TGTGCCAGCTCACCCATTAACGGGGAGACCCAGTACTTC.

The CDR3 region has the DNA TGTGCCAGCAGTTTTGGGGGCCTAGCGTTGAACACTGAAGCTTTCTTT. It is translated as CASSFGGLALNTEAFF. This chain connects TRBV27 to TRBJ1-1; tentatively, D is TRBD1 (6 bases). The CDR3 spans 16 residues. Trimming pared 3 bases from V and 0 bases from J, leaving 14 bases between. Germline V CDR1 and CDR2: MNHEY, SMNVEV (reference sequence).

This clone was seen a single time. The chain links TRBV7-6 to TRBJ2-7; D remains ambiguous. The CDR3 covers 14 residues. V was shortened by 5 bases and J by 0 bases, with 11 bases between the two germline ends. CDR1 is SGHVS and CDR2 is FNYEAQ in the germline V gene. The CDR3 loop is CASSPSVSSYEQYF. CDR3 in DNA: TGTGCCAGCAGCCCATCAGTGAGCTCCTACGAGCAGTACTTC.

The rearrangement joins TRBV4-1 to TRBJ1-4; D is ambiguous. CDR3 length: 14 residues. Germline-derived CDR1 and CDR2 are MGHRA and YSYEKL. With 0 bases removed from V and 5 bases from J, the gap between germline ends came to 7 bases. The CDR3 is CASSQEGGNEKLFF. Written as DNA, the CDR3 is TGCGCCAGCAGCCAAGAAGGAGGGAATGAAAAACTGTTTTTT.

The V and J genes are TRBV7-6 and TRBJ1-2; 7 bases line up with TRBD1. Germline lookup yields CDR1 SGHVS and CDR2 FNYEAQ. J was trimmed by 7 bases and V by 1 base; bases with no gene match: 6. The CDR3 covers 14 residues. CDR3 loop: CASSLEDRAGGYTF. For the CDR3, the DNA is TGTGCCAGCAGCTTAGAAGACAGGGCGGGTGGCTACACCTTC.